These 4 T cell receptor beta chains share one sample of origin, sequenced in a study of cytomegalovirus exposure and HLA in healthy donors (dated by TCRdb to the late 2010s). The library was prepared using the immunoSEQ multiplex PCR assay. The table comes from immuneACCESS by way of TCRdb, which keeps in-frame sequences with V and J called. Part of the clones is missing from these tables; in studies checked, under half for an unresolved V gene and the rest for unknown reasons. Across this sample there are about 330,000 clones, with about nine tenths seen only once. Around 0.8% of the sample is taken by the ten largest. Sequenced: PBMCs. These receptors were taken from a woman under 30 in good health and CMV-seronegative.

The CDR3 bases are TGTGCCAGCAGCCCTCTCGTGGGGCGCGGCACAGATACGCAGTATTTT. It yields the protein CASSPLVGRGTDTQYF. The chain combines TRBV16 with TRBJ2-3; D is possibly TRBD1 (5 bases). This CDR3 region has 16 residues. The V end was cut by 4 bases, the J end by 1 base, with 15 bases between. In germline, CDR1 is KGHSY, CDR2 FQNENV.

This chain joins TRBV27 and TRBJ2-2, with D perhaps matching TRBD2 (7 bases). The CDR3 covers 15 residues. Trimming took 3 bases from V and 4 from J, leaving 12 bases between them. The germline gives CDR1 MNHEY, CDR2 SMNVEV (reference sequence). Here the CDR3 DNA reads TGTGCCAGCAGTTTGGGGGGGCTCGGCACCGGGGAGCTGTTTTTT. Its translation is CASSLGGLGTGELFF.

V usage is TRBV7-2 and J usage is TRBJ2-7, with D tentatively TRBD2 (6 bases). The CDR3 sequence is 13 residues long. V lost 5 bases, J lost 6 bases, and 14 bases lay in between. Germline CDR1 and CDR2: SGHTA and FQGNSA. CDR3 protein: CASSPVTSSEQYF. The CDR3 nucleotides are TGTGCCAGCAGCCCAGTGACTAGTTCCGAGCAGTACTTC.

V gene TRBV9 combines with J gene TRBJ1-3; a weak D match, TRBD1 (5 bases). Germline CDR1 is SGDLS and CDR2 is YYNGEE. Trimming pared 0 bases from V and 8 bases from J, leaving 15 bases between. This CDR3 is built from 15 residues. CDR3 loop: CASSVEGRAVDTIYF. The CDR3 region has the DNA TGTGCCAGCAGCGTAGAGGGCAGGGCTGTAGACACCATATATTTT.